This is a list of T cell receptor beta chains from one sample in a study of T cells in tumors after PD-1 blockade. Clones were sequenced by immunoSEQ multiplex PCR, and TCRdb holds only the in-frame ones, with some missing. The data show fewer than 15,000 clones, roughly 80% seen once. The material sequenced was PBMCs, taken after anti-PD-1 treatment. The receptors derive from a human donor with basal cell carcinoma. The CDR3 runs from the conserved cysteine through the conserved F or W. The D gene is left open where the match is weak. The size of a clone is reported for some rows only, either as once, few or many, or as a class for expanded clones.

abundance,j_gene,v_gene,d_gene,CDR3aa,CDR3nt
.,TRBJ2-7,TRBV6-1,.,CASSEADWETYEQYF,TGTGCCAGCAGTGAAGCGGATTGGGAAACCTACGAGCAGTACTTC
.,TRBJ1-5,TRBV10-3,.,CAISPTGSNQPQHF,TGTGCCATCAGTCCGACAGGAAGCAATCAGCCCCAGCATTTT
.,TRBJ2-3,TRBV6-5,.,CASSYSWTSTDTQYF,TGTGCCAGCAGTTATTCGTGGACTAGCACAGATACGCAGTATTTT
few,TRBJ2-5,TRBV18,.,CASSPPSSETQYF,TGTGCCAGCTCACCACCGAGCTCAGAGACCCAGTACTTC
.,TRBJ2-1,TRBV7-3,TRBD2,CASSLLRTSGVNEQFF,TGTGCCAGCAGCTTGCTCAGGACTAGCGGCGTTAATGAGCAGTTCTTC
.,TRBJ2-1,TRBV24-1,TRBD1,CATSGSRDRVAEQFF,TGTGCCACCAGTGGGAGCAGGGACAGGGTCGCTGAGCAGTTCTTC
.,TRBJ2-5,TRBV21-1,.,CASSSRGVQETQYF,TGTGCCAGCAGCAGCCGGGGGGTCCAAGAGACCCAGTACTTC
.,TRBJ2-3,TRBV5-1,TRBD1,CASSTQGDTDTQYF,TGCGCCAGCAGTACCCAGGGGGACACAGATACGCAGTATTTT
.,TRBJ2-1,TRBV6-5,TRBD1,CASRRQGNNEQFF,TGTGCCAGCAGACGACAGGGTAACAATGAGCAGTTCTTC
large,TRBJ2-7,TRBV28,.,CASSFAGIYEQYF,TGTGCCAGCAGTTTTGCGGGGATCTACGAGCAGTACTTC
.,TRBJ2-3,TRBV18,TRBD2,CASSPPRGVEGVTDTQYF,TGTGCCAGCTCACCACCCCGGGGGGTTGAGGGAGTGACGGATACGCAGTATTTT
.,TRBJ2-5,TRBV28,.,CASSFRGLQRRGQETQYF,TGTGCCAGCAGTTTTCGAGGACTACAAAGAAGGGGCCAAGAGACCCAGTACTTC
.,TRBJ1-4,TRBV7-9,TRBD1,CASSEGQPTNEKLFF,TGTGCCAGCAGCGAGGGACAGCCAACTAATGAAAAACTGTTTTTT
.,TRBJ2-3,TRBV24-1,.,CATSDSTKLTDTQYF,TGTGCCACCAGTGATTCGACCAAGCTAACAGATACGCAGTATTTT
.,TRBJ1-1,TRBV11-3,.,CASSLAAGMNTEAFF,TGTGCCAGCAGCTTAGCAGCAGGGATGAACACTGAAGCTTTCTTT
.,TRBJ1-1,TRBV12-5,.,CASGPPQTVNTEAFF,TGTGCTAGTGGTCCGCCCCAAACAGTGAACACTGAAGCTTTCTTT
.,TRBJ2-7,TRBV7-3,.,CASSLFWWEDSADEQYF,TGTGCCAGCAGCTTATTTTGGTGGGAGGACAGTGCGGACGAGCAGTACTTC
.,TRBJ1-2,TRBV5-5,.,CASSPWHLTNYGYTF,TGTGCCAGCAGCCCCTGGCACTTAACTAACTATGGCTACACCTTC
.,TRBJ2-7,TRBV6-5,.,CASSYADPKNYEQYF,TGTGCCAGCAGTTACGCAGACCCGAAGAATTACGAGCAGTACTTC
.,TRBJ2-1,TRBV11-1,.,CASSLGQNNEQFF,TGTGCCAGCAGCTTAGGACAGAACAATGAGCAGTTCTTC
.,TRBJ1-3,TRBV11-2,.,CASSLVSGGSHSGNTIYF,TGTGCCAGCAGCTTAGTCTCGGGGGGGTCCCACTCTGGAAACACCATATATTTT
.,TRBJ2-5,TRBV27,TRBD2,CASSPGLAGRETQYF,TGTGCCAGCAGTCCTGGACTAGCGGGAAGGGAGACCCAGTACTTC
.,TRBJ2-5,TRBV6-2/TRBV6-3,.,CASSYGETQYF,TGTGCCAGCAGTTACGGTGAGACCCAGTACTTC
.,TRBJ1-1,TRBV9,.,CASSRTGRSLNTEAFF,TGTGCCAGCAGCCGTACAGGGAGGAGTCTGAACACTGAAGCCTTCTTT
.,TRBJ2-7,TRBV6-2/TRBV6-3,.,CASSSPHGYEQYF,TGTGCCAGCAGTTCTCCCCACGGATACGAGCAGTACTTC
.,TRBJ2-1,TRBV15,.,CATSSQQGGAQFF,TGTGCCACCAGCAGTCAGCAGGGGGGGGCCCAGTTCTTC
.,TRBJ2-7,TRBV7-2,.,CASTLGSYGSYEQYF,TGTGCCAGCACCCTAGGGTCGTACGGGTCCTACGAGCAGTACTTC
.,TRBJ2-3,TRBV5-1,TRBD2,CASSSGTSGRTDTQYF,TGCGCCAGCAGCTCCGGGACTAGCGGCCGCACAGATACGCAGTATTTT
.,TRBJ2-5,TRBV6-6,TRBD1,CASSYGRQGEETQYF,TGTGCCAGCAGTTACGGGCGACAGGGAGAAGAGACCCAGTACTTC
once,TRBJ1-2,TRBV4-3,.,CASSQDAGAKTYGYTF,TGCGCCAGCAGCCAAGATGCAGGGGCGAAGACCTATGGCTACACCTTC
.,TRBJ2-2,TRBV7-2,TRBD2,CASSPWGGVNTGELFF,TGTGCCAGCAGCCCCTGGGGGGGGGTGAACACCGGGGAGCTGTTTTTT
.,TRBJ1-1,TRBV1,.,CTSSLSGTAIEAFF,TGCACCAGCAGCCTTTCCGGGACAGCGATTGAAGCTTTCTTT
.,TRBJ2-2,TRBV7-3,.,CASREGLGELFF,TGTGCCAGCAGGGAGGGGCTCGGGGAGCTGTTTTTT
.,TRBJ1-2,TRBV30,.,CAWSDGANYGYTF,TGTGCCTGGAGTGATGGGGCTAACTATGGCTACACCTTC
.,TRBJ2-5,TRBV4-2,TRBD2,CASSQGTSGQETQYF,TGTGCCAGCAGCCAGGGGACTAGCGGTCAAGAGACCCAGTACTTC
.,TRBJ2-3,TRBV7-6,.,CASSLAQKTDTQYF,TGTGCCAGCAGCTTGGCACAGAAAACAGATACGCAGTATTTT
.,TRBJ2-2,TRBV7-9,TRBD1,CASTPTGSSGELFF,TGTGCCAGCACCCCGACAGGGTCTTCCGGGGAGCTGTTTTTT
.,TRBJ2-5,TRBV3-1/TRBV3-2,.,CASSPRPGRETQYF,TGTGCCAGCAGCCCCCGACCTGGGCGGGAGACCCAGTACTTC
.,TRBJ1-4,TRBV5-6,.,CASSSFTGKLFF,TGTGCCAGCAGCTCCTTTACAGGGAAACTGTTTTTT
.,TRBJ2-3,TRBV30,TRBD2,CAGRGLAGGTDTQYF,TGTGCCGGCCGGGGCCTAGCGGGAGGCACAGATACGCAGTATTTT
.,TRBJ2-2,TRBV11-3,.,CASSSGQSNTGELFF,TGTGCCAGCAGCTCCGGACAGTCGAACACCGGGGAGCTGTTTTTT
.,TRBJ2-6,TRBV18,.,CASSPAGSGANVLTF,TGTGCCAGCTCACCGGCGGGCTCAGGGGCCAACGTCCTGACTTTC
once,TRBJ2-2,TRBV19,.,CASSMAGPTGELFF,TGTGCCAGTAGTATGGCAGGGCCCACCGGGGAGCTGTTTTTT
.,TRBJ2-1,TRBV6-2/TRBV6-3,TRBD2,CASSLPPTSGISNNEQFF,TGTGCCAGCAGTTTACCCCCGACTAGCGGGATTAGTAACAATGAGCAGTTCTTC
.,TRBJ2-7,TRBV19,TRBD1,CASSTRTGDSYEQYF,TGTGCCAGTAGTACCCGGACAGGGGACTCCTACGAGCAGTACTTC
.,TRBJ2-5,TRBV5-6,.,CASSLVGNRGTQYF,TGTGCCAGCAGCTTGGTAGGGAATCGGGGGACCCAGTACTTC
.,TRBJ1-5,TRBV7-9,TRBD1,CASSPDRVQGPQHF,TGTGCCAGCAGCCCAGACAGGGTCCAAGGGCCCCAGCATTTT